The TCR beta chain described here comes from a study of blood T cell repertoires in COVID-19. The repertoire was sequenced with immunoSEQ multiplex PCR; TCRdb's copy has only in-frame clones and lacks some. The sample has some 93,000 clones; around nine tenths are singletons. With 4 bases clipped from V and 4 bases from J, the junction kept 5 bases outside the gene matches. CDR1 is SGHRS and CDR2 is YFSETQ in the germline V gene. CDR3 length: 14 amino acids. The receptor's source is a man aged 55 to 70 with acute or convalescent COVID-19. Sequencing used peripheral blood. The gene calls are TRBV5-1 and TRBJ1-1; 9 positions match TRBD1. This CDR3 reads CASSQGQGSTEAFF. CDR3 in DNA: TGCGCCAGCAGCCAAGGACAGGGGTCCACTGAAGCTTTCTTT.